The 4 T cell receptor beta chains reported below all come from one sample, sequenced in a study of blood T cells in healthy people across ages. A second PCR of roughly 7 to 11 cycles used a sample-barcoded 5' primer and a J-beta primer mix. MiXCR, applied by TCRdb to the 5' RACE reads, yields one record per CDR3 protein. The repertoire holds some 670,000 distinct CDR3 sequences, with 52% as singletons. The sequencing input was blood. These TCRs come from a woman of 80 years or more in good health.

This chain joins TRBV13 and TRBJ2-4; D may be TRBD2 (5 bases). Matching the DNA end better, TRBJ2-7 makes the J call doubtful. The CDR3 extends over 14 amino acids. CDR1 and CDR2 (germline): PRHDT, FYEKMQ (reference sequence). The CDR3 loop is CASTLGSGPYEQYF. The DNA for the CDR3 is TGTGCCAGCACACTAGGTAGTGGACCCTACGAGCAGTACTTC.

V and J are TRBV2 and TRBJ2-7, with D maybe TRBD1 (5 bases). The J call is uncertain, as TRBJ2-5 better fits the DNA end. The germline CDR1 and CDR2 sequences are SNHLY and FYNNEI. The CDR3 is 13 residues long. The CDR3 here is CASRDNLVETQYF. The DNA for the CDR3 is TGTGCCAGCAGGGACAATCTCGTAGAGACCCAGTACTTC.

The rearrangement joins TRBV29-1 to TRBJ1-4; D may be TRBD1 (5 bases). The CDR3 totals 13 residues. Germline lookup yields CDR1 SQVTM and CDR2 ANQGSEA. Trimming shortened V by 5 bases and J by 3 bases, and 10 bases separated the two germline ends. The CDR3 bases are TGCAGCGTTTTGCGGGGGGCTAATGAAAAACTGTTTTTT. Protein product: CSVLRGANEKLFF.

This clonotype was found many times. Here the CDR3 reads CSVGRGTSSYNEQFF. The DNA of the CDR3 is TGCAGCGTTGGGCGGGGGACGAGCTCCTACAATGAGCAGTTCTTC. This chain links TRBV29-1 with TRBJ2-1, with 7 bases fitting TRBD2. The CDR3 is 15 residues long. The J segment lost 0 bases and the V segment lost 4 bases, leaving 6 bases of the junction unmatched. Germline CDR1 and CDR2: SQVTM and ANQGSEA.